Listed below are T cell receptor beta chains from one sample, sequenced in a study of blood T cell repertoires in COVID-19. TCRdb's table, derived via immunoSEQ multiplex PCR, lists solely in-frame clones and lacks some. Seen here are approximately 100,000 clones, 76% observed once, and the top ten hold approximately 6.2%. Sequencing used peripheral blood. The receptors stem from a man at least 80 years old with COVID-19, enrolled during active disease. Both conserved end residues are part of each CDR3. A D gene is named only where the DNA matches it firmly. Only part of the rows carry a size: once, few, many, or a class if the clone is expanded.

size	V	D	J	DNA	CDR3
NA	TRBV28	TRBD1	TRBJ1-2	TGTGCCAGCAGTTCTCCTGGGACAGAAAGTGGCTACACCTTC	CASSSPGTESGYTF
NA	TRBV19	TRBD1	TRBJ2-2	TGTGCCAGTAGTGGCCCGGGACAGGGGGTCACCGGGGAGCTGTTTTTT	CASSGPGQGVTGELFF
NA	TRBV6-2/TRBV6-3	NA	TRBJ1-3	TGTGCCAGCAGTGCGATCTCTGGAAACACCATATATTTT	CASSAISGNTIYF
few	TRBV21-1	NA	TRBJ2-7	TGTGCCAGCCAAGAAAGTGGAACTACCTACGAGCAGTACTTC	CASQESGTTYEQYF
few	TRBV5-1	TRBD2	TRBJ2-5	TGCGCCAGCAGCTTGGTAGTTTCCGCGGGAGCGCAAGAGACCCAGTACTTC	CASSLVVSAGAQETQYF
NA	TRBV19	TRBD2	TRBJ2-2	TGTGCCAGTTGGACTAGCGGGATTAGCGGGGAGCTGTTTTTT	CASWTSGISGELFF
NA	TRBV7-3	NA	TRBJ2-3	TGTGCCAGCAGCCCCTCAGGGTCAGATACGCAGTATTTT	CASSPSGSDTQYF
NA	TRBV14	TRBD1	TRBJ2-5	TGTGCCAGCAGTCAGGGGGTGGGAGAGACCCAGTACTTC	CASSQGVGETQYF
NA	TRBV3-1/TRBV3-2	TRBD1	TRBJ1-4	TGTGCCAGCAGTCTGACAGGGGGTACGGAAAAACTGTTTTTT	CASSLTGGTEKLFF
NA	TRBV28	NA	TRBJ2-7	TGTGCCAGCAGTTTATTAGGGGGGGCCGCCTACGAGCAGTACTTC	CASSLLGGAAYEQYF
NA	TRBV19	TRBD1	TRBJ2-5	TGTGCCAGTACCGAGGGGACAGGGGCGGGAGAGACCCAGTACTTC	CASTEGTGAGETQYF
NA	TRBV5-6	NA	TRBJ2-7	TGTGCCAGCAGCGGGACACTAAATCGCGAGCAGTACTTC	CASSGTLNREQYF
NA	TRBV9	TRBD2	TRBJ2-2	TGTGCCAGCAGCGTAATGGTAGCGGGGAACACCGGGGAGCTGTTTTTT	CASSVMVAGNTGELFF
NA	TRBV6-5	TRBD1	TRBJ1-1	TGTGCCAGCAGTTCCCTCGGGACAGGGGGCACTGAAGCTTTCTTT	CASSSLGTGGTEAFF
NA	TRBV6-5	NA	TRBJ2-7	TGTGCCAGCAGTTACTCGAGCTTATACTCCTACGAGCAGTACTTC	CASSYSSLYSYEQYF
once	TRBV6-4	NA	TRBJ2-1	TGTGCCAGCAGGGACTTTCCGACAGAGCAGTTCTTC	CASRDFPTEQFF
NA	TRBV14	NA	TRBJ1-5	TGTGCCAGCAGCCAAATGGGAGGGCTCCAGCATTTT	CASSQMGGLQHF
NA	TRBV20-1	NA	TRBJ2-7	TGCAGTGCTAGTGGCAGGGGAGGGGACGAGCAGTACTTC	CSASGRGGDEQYF
NA	TRBV5-8	TRBD2	TRBJ2-1	TGTGCCAGCATGTGGGGACTAGCGGGAGATGAGCAGTTCTTC	CASMWGLAGDEQFF
NA	TRBV20-1	NA	TRBJ1-2	TGCAGTGGCCAGGGGAACTATGGCTACACCTTC	CSGQGNYGYTF
NA	TRBV7-9	TRBD1	TRBJ1-2	TGTGCCAGCAGCTCCGACAGGGTTTTTGGCTACACCTTC	CASSSDRVFGYTF
NA	TRBV19	NA	TRBJ2-3	TGTGCCAGTAGTACCCAGTTAAAGTGGGATACGCAGTATTTT	CASSTQLKWDTQYF
few	TRBV12-3/TRBV12-4	NA	TRBJ1-2	TGTGCCAGCAGTTTATCCTCTAACTATGGCTACACCTTC	CASSLSSNYGYTF
NA	TRBV19	TRBD1	TRBJ2-3	TGTGCCAGCCGGGACAGGGGCACAGATACGCAGTATTTT	CASRDRGTDTQYF
few	TRBV7-2	TRBD1	TRBJ1-1	TGTGCCAGCAGCCCGATAGGGGACAGGGGGTACACTGAAGCTTTCTTT	CASSPIGDRGYTEAFF
NA	TRBV28	TRBD1	TRBJ1-1	TGTGCCAGCAACTCGGCGGGACAGGGGGACAACCCTGAAGCTTTCTTT	CASNSAGQGDNPEAFF
NA	TRBV6-5	NA	TRBJ1-2	TGTGCCAGCAGTTACTTTTCCTCAGGGATTAACTATGGCTACACCTTC	CASSYFSSGINYGYTF
NA	TRBV2	NA	TRBJ1-1	TGTGCCAGCGAGGACAGCATGAACACTGAAGCTTTCTTT	CASEDSMNTEAFF
NA	TRBV7-2	TRBD1	TRBJ1-5	TGTGCCAGCAGCTTAGCAGGGGGCGATCAGCCCCAGCATTTT	CASSLAGGDQPQHF
NA	TRBV30	NA	TRBJ1-2	TGTGCCTGGAGCTGGGAGGCGCACTATGGCTACACCTTC	CAWSWEAHYGYTF
once	TRBV3-1/TRBV3-2	TRBD1	TRBJ1-1	TGTGCCAGCAGCCGGGGGACAGGGGGTGAAGCTTTCTTT	CASSRGTGGEAFF
NA	TRBV6-2/TRBV6-3	NA	TRBJ1-2	TGTGCCAGCACCCCCCGGACGGGAAACTATGGCTACACCTTC	CASTPRTGNYGYTF
NA	TRBV5-1	NA	TRBJ2-7	TGCGCCAGCAGCGTCGCTCCAGACTACGAGCAGTACTTC	CASSVAPDYEQYF
NA	TRBV5-4	NA	TRBJ1-2	TGTGCCAGCAGCCCATCTAACTATGGCTACACCTTC	CASSPSNYGYTF
NA	TRBV7-8	TRBD1	TRBJ1-5	TGTGCCAGCAGCGGGGACAGGGGATATCAGCCCCAGCATTTT	CASSGDRGYQPQHF
few	TRBV7-3	NA	TRBJ2-3	TGTGCCAGCAGCGGGGGACTCTACACAGATACGCAGTATTTT	CASSGGLYTDTQYF
NA	TRBV4-1	TRBD1	TRBJ2-4	TGCGCCAGCAGCCACGCAGGGGGCATTCAGTACTTC	CASSHAGGIQYF
few	TRBV18	TRBD1	TRBJ1-6	TGTGCCAGCTCCGGACAGGGGGACTCACCCCTCCACTTT	CASSGQGDSPLHF
NA	TRBV29-1	TRBD2	TRBJ2-7	TGCAGCGGGGGACTAGCGGGGGACTACGAGCAGTACTTC	CSGGLAGDYEQYF
NA	TRBV7-2	TRBD2	TRBJ2-5	TGTGCCAGCAGCCCGGCCAGCGGGACGTTAAAGACCCAGTACTTC	CASSPASGTLKTQYF
NA	TRBV5-4	NA	TRBJ2-3	TGTGCCAGCAGCTTGGGACCCCTAGCAACAGATACGCAGTATTTT	CASSLGPLATDTQYF
NA	TRBV7-3	TRBD1	TRBJ2-3	TGTGCCAGCAGCTTGACAGGGGGCGTCACAGATACGCAGTATTTT	CASSLTGGVTDTQYF
few	TRBV5-1	TRBD2	TRBJ2-3	TGCGCCAGCAGCTTGGCCGCGACTAGCGTCACAGATACGCAGTATTTT	CASSLAATSVTDTQYF
NA	TRBV28	TRBD1	TRBJ2-7	TGTGCCAGCAGTTTAGGGGCAGGGGGTCGCAATGAGCAGTACTTC	CASSLGAGGRNEQYF
NA	TRBV4-3	TRBD1	TRBJ2-7	TGCGCCAGCAGCCCCGGACAGGGTACCAATATCGAGCAGTACTTC	CASSPGQGTNIEQYF
NA	TRBV27	NA	TRBJ2-1	TGTGCCAGCAGGTCCGGGTACCCGCTAAGTGAGCAGTTCTTC	CASRSGYPLSEQFF
NA	TRBV6-5	NA	TRBJ2-2	TGTGCCAGCAGTCTCCCGGGGACCGGGGAGCTGTTTTTT	CASSLPGTGELFF
few	TRBV28	NA	TRBJ2-7	TGTGCCAGTGGGGGGACAGTCTGGGGGTCCTACGAGCAGTACTTC	CASGGTVWGSYEQYF